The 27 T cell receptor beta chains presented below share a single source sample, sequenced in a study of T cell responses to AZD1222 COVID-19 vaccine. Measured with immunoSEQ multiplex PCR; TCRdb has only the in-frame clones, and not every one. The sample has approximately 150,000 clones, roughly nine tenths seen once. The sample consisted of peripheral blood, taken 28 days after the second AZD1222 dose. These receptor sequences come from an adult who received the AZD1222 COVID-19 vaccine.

CDR3 sequence (DNA): TGCAGCGTTGAAGGGGATCCGGCGGGCTATGGCTACACCTTC. Protein: CSVEGDPAGYGYTF. This chain connects TRBV29-1 to TRBJ1-2; no firm D call. V lost 1 base and J 4 bases, leaving 13 bases between the germline ends. Germline-derived CDR1 and CDR2 are SQVTM and ANQGSEA. The CDR3 is 14 residues long.

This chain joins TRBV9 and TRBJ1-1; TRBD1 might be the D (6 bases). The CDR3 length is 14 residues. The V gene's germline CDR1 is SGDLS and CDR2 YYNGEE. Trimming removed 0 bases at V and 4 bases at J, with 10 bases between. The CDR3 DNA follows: TGTGCCAGCAGCGTAGGGGGGCGACTCACTGAAGCTTTCTTT. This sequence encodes CASSVGGRLTEAFF.

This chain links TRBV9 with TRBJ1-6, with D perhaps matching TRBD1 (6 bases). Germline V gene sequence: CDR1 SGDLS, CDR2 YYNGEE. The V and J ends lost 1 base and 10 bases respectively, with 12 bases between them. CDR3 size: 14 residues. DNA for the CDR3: TGTGCCAGCAGCGTAAGAGGAACAGGGTCACCCCTCCACTTT. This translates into CASSVRGTGSPLHF.

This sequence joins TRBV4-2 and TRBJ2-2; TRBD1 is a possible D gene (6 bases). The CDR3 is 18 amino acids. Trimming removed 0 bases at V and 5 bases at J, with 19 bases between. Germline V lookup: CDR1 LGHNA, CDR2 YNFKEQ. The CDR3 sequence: CASSQDQGQKISTGELFF. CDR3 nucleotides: TGTGCCAGCAGCCAAGACCAAGGACAGAAAATATCTACCGGGGAGCTGTTTTTT.

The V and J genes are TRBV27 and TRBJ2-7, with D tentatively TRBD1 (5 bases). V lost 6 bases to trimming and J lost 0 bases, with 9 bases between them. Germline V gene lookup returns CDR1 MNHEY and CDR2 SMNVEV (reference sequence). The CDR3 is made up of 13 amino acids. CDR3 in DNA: TGTGCCAGCAGCCGACAGTCCTCCTACGAGCAGTACTTC. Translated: CASSRQSSYEQYF.

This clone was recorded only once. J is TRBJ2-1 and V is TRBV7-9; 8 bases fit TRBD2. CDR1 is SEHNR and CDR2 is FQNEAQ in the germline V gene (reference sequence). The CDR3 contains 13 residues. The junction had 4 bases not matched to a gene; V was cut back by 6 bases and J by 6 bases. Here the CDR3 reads CASSGLALNEQFF. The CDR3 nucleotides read TGTGCCAGCAGTGGACTAGCCCTCAATGAGCAGTTCTTC.

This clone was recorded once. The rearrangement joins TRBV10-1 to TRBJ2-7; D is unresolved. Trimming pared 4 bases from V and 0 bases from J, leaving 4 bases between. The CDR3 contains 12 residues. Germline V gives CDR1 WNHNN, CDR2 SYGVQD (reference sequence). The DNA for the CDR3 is TGCGCCAGCAGTGGCGACTCCTACGAGCAGTACTTC. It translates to CASSGDSYEQYF.

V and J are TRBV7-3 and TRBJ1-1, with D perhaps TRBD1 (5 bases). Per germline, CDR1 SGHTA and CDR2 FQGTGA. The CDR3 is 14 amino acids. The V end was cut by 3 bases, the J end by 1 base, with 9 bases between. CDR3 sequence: CASSLGPQNTEAFF. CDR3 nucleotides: TGTGCCAGCAGCTTGGGACCGCAGAACACTGAAGCTTTCTTT.

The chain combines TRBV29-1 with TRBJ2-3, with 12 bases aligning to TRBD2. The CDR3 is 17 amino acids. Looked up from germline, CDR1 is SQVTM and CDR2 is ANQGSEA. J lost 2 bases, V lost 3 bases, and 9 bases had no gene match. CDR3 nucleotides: TGCAGCGTTGACCTATCTCTAGCGGGAGGGGTCACAGATACGCAGTATTTT. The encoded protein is CSVDLSLAGGVTDTQYF.

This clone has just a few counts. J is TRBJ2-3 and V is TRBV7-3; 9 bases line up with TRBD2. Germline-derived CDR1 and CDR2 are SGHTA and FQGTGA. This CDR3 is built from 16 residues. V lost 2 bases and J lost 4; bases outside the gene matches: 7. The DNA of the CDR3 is TGTGCCAGCAGCTTAGGTCCGGTAGCGGGGGCAGATACGCAGTATTTT. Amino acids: CASSLGPVAGADTQYF.

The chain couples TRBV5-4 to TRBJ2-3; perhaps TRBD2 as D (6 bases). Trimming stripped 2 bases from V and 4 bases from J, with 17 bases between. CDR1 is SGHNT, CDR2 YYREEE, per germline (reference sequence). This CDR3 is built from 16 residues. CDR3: CASSFGLLRGADTQYF. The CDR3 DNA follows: TGTGCCAGCAGCTTCGGACTACTACGGGGCGCAGATACGCAGTATTTT. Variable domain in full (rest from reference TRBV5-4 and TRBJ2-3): ETGVTQSPTHLIKTRGQQVTLRCSSQSGHNTVSWYQQALGQGPQFIFQYYREEENGRGNFPPRFSGLQFPNYSSELNVNALELDDSALYLCASSFGLLRGADTQYFGPGTRLTVL.

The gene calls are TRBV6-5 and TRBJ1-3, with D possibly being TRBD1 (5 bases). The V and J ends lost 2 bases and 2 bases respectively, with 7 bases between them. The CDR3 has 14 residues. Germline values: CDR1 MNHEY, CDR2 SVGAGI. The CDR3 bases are TGTGCCAGCAGTTACGGGGGTGCTGGAAACACCATATATTTT. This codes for CASSYGGAGNTIYF.

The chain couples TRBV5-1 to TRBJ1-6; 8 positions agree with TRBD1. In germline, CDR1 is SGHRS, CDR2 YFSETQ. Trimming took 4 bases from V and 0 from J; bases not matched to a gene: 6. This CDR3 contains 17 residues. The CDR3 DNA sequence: TGCGCCAGCAGCACGGGGACAGGCAGCTCCTATAATTCACCCCTCCACTTT. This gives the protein CASSTGTGSSYNSPLHF.

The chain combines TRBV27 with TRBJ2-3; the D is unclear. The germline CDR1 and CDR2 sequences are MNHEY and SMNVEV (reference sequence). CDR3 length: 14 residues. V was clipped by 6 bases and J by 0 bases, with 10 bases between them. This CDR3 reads CASSLELSTDTQYF. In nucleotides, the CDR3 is TGTGCCAGCAGCTTAGAGCTTAGCACAGATACGCAGTATTTT.

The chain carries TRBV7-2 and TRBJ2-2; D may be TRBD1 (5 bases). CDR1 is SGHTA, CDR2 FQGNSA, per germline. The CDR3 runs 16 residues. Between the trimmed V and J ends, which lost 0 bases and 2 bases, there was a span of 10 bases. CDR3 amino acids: CASSLASGHNTGELFF. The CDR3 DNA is TGTGCCAGCAGCTTAGCTTCAGGGCACAACACCGGGGAGCTGTTTTTT.

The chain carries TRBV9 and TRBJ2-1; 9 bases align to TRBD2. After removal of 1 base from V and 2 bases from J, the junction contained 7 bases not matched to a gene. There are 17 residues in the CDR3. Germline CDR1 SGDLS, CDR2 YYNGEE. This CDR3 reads CASSVSAGGGPYNEQFF. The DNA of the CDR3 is TGTGCCAGCAGCGTATCAGCGGGGGGCGGTCCCTACAATGAGCAGTTCTTC.

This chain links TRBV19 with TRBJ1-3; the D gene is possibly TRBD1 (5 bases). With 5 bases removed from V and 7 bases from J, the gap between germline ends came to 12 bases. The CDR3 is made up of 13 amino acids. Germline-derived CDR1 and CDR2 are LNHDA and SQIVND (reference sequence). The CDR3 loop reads CASSRDARNTIYF. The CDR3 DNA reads TGTGCCAGTAGTCGGGACGCCCGGAACACCATATATTTT. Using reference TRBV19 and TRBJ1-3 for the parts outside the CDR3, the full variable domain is DGGITQSPKYLFRKEGQNVTLSCEQNLNHDAMYWYRQDPGQGLRLIYYSQIVNDFQKGDIAEGYSVSREKKESFPLTVTSAQKNPTAFYLCASSRDARNTIYFGEGSWLTVV.

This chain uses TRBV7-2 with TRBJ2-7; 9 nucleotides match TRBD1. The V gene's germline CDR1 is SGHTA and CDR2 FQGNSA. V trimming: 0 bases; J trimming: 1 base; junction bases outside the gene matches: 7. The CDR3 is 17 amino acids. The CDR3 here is CASSLASGTGISYEQYF. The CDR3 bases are TGTGCCAGCAGCTTAGCTTCCGGGACAGGGATTTCCTACGAGCAGTACTTC.

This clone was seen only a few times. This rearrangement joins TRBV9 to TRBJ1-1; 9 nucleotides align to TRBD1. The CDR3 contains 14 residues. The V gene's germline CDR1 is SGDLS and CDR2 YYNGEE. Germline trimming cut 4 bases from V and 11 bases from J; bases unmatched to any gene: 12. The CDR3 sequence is CASSSPNTGGMAFF. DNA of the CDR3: TGTGCCAGCAGCTCCCCAAACACAGGGGGCATGGCTTTCTTT.

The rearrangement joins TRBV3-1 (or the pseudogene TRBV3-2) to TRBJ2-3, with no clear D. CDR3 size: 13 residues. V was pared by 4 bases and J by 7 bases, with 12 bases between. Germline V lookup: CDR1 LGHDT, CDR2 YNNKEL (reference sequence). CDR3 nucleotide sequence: TGTGCCAGCAGCCCCCCGGATCTGAATACGCAGTATTTT. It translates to CASSPPDLNTQYF.

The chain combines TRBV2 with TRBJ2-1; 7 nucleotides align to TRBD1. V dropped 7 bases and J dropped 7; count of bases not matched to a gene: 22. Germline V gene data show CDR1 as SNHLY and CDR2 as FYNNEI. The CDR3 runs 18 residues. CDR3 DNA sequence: TGTGCCAGCACCTTTCAACCCCCCACAGGGGAGTGGAGGAATGAGCAGTTCTTC. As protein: CASTFQPPTGEWRNEQFF.

The CDR3 here is CASSLEAVPDYEQYF. The CDR3 DNA reads TGTGCCAGCAGCTTGGAGGCGGTCCCCGACTACGAGCAGTACTTC. The chain recombines TRBV5-6 with TRBJ2-7; no firm D call. CDR1 is SGHDT and CDR2 is YYEEEE in the germline V gene. V lost 0 bases to trimming and J lost 3 bases, with 13 bases between them. The CDR3 is made up of 15 amino acids.

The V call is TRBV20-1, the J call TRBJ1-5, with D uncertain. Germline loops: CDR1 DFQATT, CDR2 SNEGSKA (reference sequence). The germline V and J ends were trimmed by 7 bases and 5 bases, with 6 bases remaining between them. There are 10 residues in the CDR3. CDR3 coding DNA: TGCAGTGTCTACGATCAGCCCCAGCATTTT. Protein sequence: CSVYDQPQHF.

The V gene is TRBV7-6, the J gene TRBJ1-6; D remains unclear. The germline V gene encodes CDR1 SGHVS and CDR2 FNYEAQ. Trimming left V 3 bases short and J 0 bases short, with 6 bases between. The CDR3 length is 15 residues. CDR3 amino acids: CASSLQSSYNSPLHF. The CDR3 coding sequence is TGTGCCAGCAGCTTGCAGAGCTCCTATAATTCACCCCTCCACTTT.

The CDR3: CASSFVAGGAGEETQYF. The CDR3 coding sequence is TGTGCCAGCAGTTTCGTGGCAGGGGGCGCGGGGGAGGAGACCCAGTACTTC. V and J are TRBV27 and TRBJ2-5, with D maybe TRBD1 (8 bases). The CDR3 loop spans 17 amino acids. V was shortened by 3 bases and J by 5 bases, with 22 bases between the two germline ends. Germline CDR1 MNHEY, CDR2 SMNVEV (reference sequence).

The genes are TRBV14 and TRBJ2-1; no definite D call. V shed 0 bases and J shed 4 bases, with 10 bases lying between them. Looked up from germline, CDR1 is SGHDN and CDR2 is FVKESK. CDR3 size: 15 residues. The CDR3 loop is CASSQDYGRYNEQFF. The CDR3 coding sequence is TGTGCCAGCAGCCAAGATTACGGTCGGTACAATGAGCAGTTCTTC. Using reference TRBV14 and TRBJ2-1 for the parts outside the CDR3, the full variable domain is EAGVTQFPSHSVIEKGQTVTLRCDPISGHDNLYWYRRVMGKEIKFLLHFVKESKQDESGMPNNRFLAERTGGTYSTLKVQPAELEDSGVYFCASSQDYGRYNEQFFGPGTRLTVL.

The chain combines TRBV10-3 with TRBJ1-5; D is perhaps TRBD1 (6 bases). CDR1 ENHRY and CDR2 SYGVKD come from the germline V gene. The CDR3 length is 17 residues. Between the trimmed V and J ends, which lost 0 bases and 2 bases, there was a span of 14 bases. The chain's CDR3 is CAISESAGGAGNQPQHF. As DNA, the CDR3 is TGTGCCATCAGTGAGTCGGCCGGGGGGGCAGGCAATCAGCCCCAGCATTTT.